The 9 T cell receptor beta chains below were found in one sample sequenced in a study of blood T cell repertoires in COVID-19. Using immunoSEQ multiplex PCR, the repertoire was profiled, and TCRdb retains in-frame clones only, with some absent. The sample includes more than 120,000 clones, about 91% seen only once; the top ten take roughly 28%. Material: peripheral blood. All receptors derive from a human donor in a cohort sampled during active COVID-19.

The CDR3 sequence is CASRPRDTRNTEAFF. CDR3 nucleotides: TGTGCCAGCAGACCCCGGGACACAAGGAACACTGAAGCTTTCTTT. The genes are TRBV3-1 (or the pseudogene TRBV3-2) and TRBJ1-1, with a possible D match to TRBD1 (6 bases). The ends were cut back, 6 bases at V and 1 base at J, with 15 bases in the middle. Germline assignment: CDR1 LGHDT and CDR2 YNNKEL (reference sequence). The CDR3 is 15 amino acids.

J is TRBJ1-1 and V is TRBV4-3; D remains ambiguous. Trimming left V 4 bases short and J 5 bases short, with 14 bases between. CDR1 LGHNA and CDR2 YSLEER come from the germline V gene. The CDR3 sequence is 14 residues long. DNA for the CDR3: TGCGCCAGCAGCCCGGTGGGGAGGGCTACTGAAGCTTTCTTT. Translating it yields CASSPVGRATEAFF.

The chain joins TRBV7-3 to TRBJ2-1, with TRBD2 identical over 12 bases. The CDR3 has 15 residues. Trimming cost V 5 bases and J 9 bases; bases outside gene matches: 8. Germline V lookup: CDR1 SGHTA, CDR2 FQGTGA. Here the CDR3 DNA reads TGTGCCAGCAGCCCTAGCGGGGGGGCCCTGGGTGAGCAGTTCTTC. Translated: CASSPSGGALGEQFF.

CDR3 in amino acids: CASSHVGQDKGEKLFF. The CDR3 DNA is TGTGCCAGCAGCCATGTCGGACAGGATAAGGGGGAAAAACTGTTTTTT. The chain combines TRBV2 with TRBJ1-4, with 7 bases that match TRBD1. This CDR3 contains 16 residues. Per germline, CDR1 SNHLY and CDR2 FYNNEI. Trimming at V came to 6 bases and at J to 8 bases, leaving 15 bases not matched to a gene.

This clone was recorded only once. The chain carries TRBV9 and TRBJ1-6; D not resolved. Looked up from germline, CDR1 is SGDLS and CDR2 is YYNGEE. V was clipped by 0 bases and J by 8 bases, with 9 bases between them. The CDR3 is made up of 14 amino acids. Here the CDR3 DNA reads TGTGCCAGCAGCGTAGATGCTATGGATTCACCCCTCCACTTT. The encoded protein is CASSVDAMDSPLHF.

CDR3 nucleotide sequence: TGTGCCAGCAGTAGTCTAGCGGGGGCATACAATGAGCAGTTCTTC. This sequence encodes CASSSLAGAYNEQFF. The chain couples TRBV7-8 to TRBJ2-1, with TRBD2 matching 10 bases. There are 15 residues in the CDR3. V trimming: 6 bases; J trimming: 4 bases; junction bases outside the gene matches: 6. Germline lookup yields CDR1 SGHVS and CDR2 FQNEAQ.

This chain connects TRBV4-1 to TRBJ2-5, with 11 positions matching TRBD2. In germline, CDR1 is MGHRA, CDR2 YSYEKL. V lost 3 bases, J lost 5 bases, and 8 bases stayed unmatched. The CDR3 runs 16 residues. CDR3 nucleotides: TGCGCCAGCAGCCACTTAGCGGGGGGGCCTGGGGAGACCCAGTACTTC. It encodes CASSHLAGGPGETQYF.

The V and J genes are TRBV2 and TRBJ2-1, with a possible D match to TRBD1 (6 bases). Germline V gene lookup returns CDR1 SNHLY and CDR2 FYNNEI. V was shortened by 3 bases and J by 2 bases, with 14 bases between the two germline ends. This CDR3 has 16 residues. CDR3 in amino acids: CASSEPGHKPYNEQFF. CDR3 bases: TGTGCCAGCAGTGAGCCGGGACATAAACCCTACAATGAGCAGTTCTTC.

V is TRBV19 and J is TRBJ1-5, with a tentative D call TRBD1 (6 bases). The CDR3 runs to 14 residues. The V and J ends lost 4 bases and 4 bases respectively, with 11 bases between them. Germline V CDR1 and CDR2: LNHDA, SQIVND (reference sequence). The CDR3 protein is CASSRDTANQPQHF. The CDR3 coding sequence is TGTGCCAGTAGTAGGGACACGGCGAATCAGCCCCAGCATTTT.